This T cell receptor beta chain was identified during a study of blood T cell repertoires in COVID-19. Study context: Sites across the United States, Italy and Spain contributed samples from acute and convalescent COVID-19.

On this clone itself: This specimen includes other DNA sequences encoding the same CDR3.

Germline values: CDR1 MNHEY, CDR2 SVGAGI. This CDR3 contains 12 residues. Trimming removed 5 bases at V and 3 bases at J, with 7 bases between. Sequenced by immunoSEQ multiplex PCR; TCRdb stores in-frame clones only, minus some. The table has approximately 300,000 clones, around 89% seen once. The origin of this receptor is a man aged 35 to 55 with acute or convalescent COVID-19. The sample comprised peripheral blood. The rearrangement uses TRBV6-5 and TRBJ1-1; unclear D gene. CDR3 loop: CASSPGDTEAFF. The CDR3 nucleotides are TGTGCCAGCAGTCCCGGGGACACTGAAGCTTTCTTT.